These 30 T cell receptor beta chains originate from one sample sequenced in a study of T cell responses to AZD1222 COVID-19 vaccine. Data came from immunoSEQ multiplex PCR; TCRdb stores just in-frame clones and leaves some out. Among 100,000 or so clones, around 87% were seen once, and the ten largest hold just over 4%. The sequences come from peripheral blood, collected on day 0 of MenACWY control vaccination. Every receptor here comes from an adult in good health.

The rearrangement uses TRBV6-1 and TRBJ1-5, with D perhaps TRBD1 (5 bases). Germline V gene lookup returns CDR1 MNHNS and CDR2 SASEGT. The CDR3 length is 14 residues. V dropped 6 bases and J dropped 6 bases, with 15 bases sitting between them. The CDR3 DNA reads TGTGCCAGCAGCCAGGGCAGGGTCGGTCAGCCCCAGCATTTT. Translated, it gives CASSQGRVGQPQHF.

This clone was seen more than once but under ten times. CDR3 nucleotide sequence: TGTGCCAGCAGCGCCCTAGGACAGGGGTATTCAGATACGCAGTATTTT. It translates to CASSALGQGYSDTQYF. This chain links TRBV9 with TRBJ2-3; 9 bases line up with TRBD1. Looked up from germline, CDR1 is SGDLS and CDR2 is YYNGEE. V shed 3 bases and J 4 bases; nucleotides not matched to a gene: 9. This CDR3 is 16 amino acids long.

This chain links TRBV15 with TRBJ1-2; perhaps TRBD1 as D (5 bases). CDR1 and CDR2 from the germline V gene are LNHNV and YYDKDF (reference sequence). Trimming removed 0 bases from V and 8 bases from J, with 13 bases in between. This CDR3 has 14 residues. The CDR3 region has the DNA TGTGCCACCAGCAGAGATGGGACTTCGGGGGGCTACACCTTC. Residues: CATSRDGTSGGYTF.

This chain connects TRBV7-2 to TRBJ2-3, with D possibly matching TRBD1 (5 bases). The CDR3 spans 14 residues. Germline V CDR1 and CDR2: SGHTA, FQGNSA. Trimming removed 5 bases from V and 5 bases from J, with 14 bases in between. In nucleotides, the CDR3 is TGTGCCAGCAGCGTAGTCTCAGGGATAGATACGCAGTATTTT. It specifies CASSVVSGIDTQYF.

The DNA of the CDR3 is TGTGCCAGCAGAAAAGGAGGGACAATGAACACTGAAGCTTTCTTT. This sequence encodes CASRKGGTMNTEAFF. The chain couples TRBV28 to TRBJ1-1; D may be TRBD1 (6 bases). The length of the CDR3 is 15 residues. V gave up 6 bases and J gave up 0 bases, with 14 bases separating them. In germline, CDR1 is MDHEN, CDR2 SYDVKM. Filled out from reference TRBV28 and TRBJ1-1, the complete variable domain reads DVKVTQSSRYLVKRTGEKVFLECVQDMDHENMFWYRQDPGLGLRLIYFSYDVKMKEKGDIPEGYSVSREKKERFSLILESASTNQTSMYLCASRKGGTMNTEAFFGQGTRLTVV.

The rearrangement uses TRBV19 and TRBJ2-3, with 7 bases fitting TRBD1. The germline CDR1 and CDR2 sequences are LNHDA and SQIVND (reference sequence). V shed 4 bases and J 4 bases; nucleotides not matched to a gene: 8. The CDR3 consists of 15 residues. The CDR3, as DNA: TGTGCCAGTAGTACCCCAGACAGGGCGGCAGATACGCAGTATTTT. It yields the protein CASSTPDRAADTQYF.

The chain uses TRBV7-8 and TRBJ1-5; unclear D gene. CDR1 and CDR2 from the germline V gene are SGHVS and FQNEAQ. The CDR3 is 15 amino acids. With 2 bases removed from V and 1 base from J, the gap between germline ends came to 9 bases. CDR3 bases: TGTGCCAGCAGCTTATCGGGAAGGAGCAATCAGCCCCAGCATTTT. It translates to CASSLSGRSNQPQHF.

The CDR3 bases are TGTGCCAGCAGTTTAGATGGCGGGTGGATTACCCACGAGCAGTACTTC. The encoded protein is CASSLDGGWITHEQYF. The J gene is TRBJ2-7, the V gene TRBV28; a possible D gene is TRBD2 (5 bases). The germline CDR1 and CDR2 sequences are MDHEN and SYDVKM. The V end was cut by 2 bases, the J end by 5 bases, with 19 bases between. The CDR3 loop spans 16 amino acids.

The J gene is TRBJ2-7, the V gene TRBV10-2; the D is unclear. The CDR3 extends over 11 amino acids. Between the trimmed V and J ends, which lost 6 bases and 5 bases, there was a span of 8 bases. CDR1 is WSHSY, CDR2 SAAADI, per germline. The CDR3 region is CASRALDEQYF. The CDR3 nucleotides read TGCGCCAGCAGAGCTCTGGACGAGCAGTACTTC.

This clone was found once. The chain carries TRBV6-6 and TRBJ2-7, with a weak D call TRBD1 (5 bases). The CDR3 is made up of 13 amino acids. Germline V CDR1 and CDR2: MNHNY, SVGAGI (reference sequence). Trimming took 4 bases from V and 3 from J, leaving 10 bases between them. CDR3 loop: CASSLDNDYEQYF. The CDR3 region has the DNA TGTGCCAGCAGTTTGGACAACGACTACGAGCAGTACTTC.

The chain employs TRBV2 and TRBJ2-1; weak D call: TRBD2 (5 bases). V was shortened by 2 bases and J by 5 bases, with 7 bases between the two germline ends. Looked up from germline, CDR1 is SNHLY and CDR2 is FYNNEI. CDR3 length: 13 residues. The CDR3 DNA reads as TGTGCCAGCAGTGAATTGCGGGACAATGAGCAGTTCTTC. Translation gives CASSELRDNEQFF.

CDR3 DNA sequence: TGTGCCAGCAGTTCCCAAGGGACATCGAACACTGAAGCTTTCTTT. It yields the protein CASSSQGTSNTEAFF. The chain links TRBV2 to TRBJ1-1; perhaps TRBD1 as D (6 bases). The CDR3 is 15 residues long. Per germline, CDR1 SNHLY and CDR2 FYNNEI. Trimming removed 5 bases from V and 1 base from J, with 14 bases in between. The full variable domain, rest sourced from reference TRBV2 and TRBJ1-1, is EPEVTQTPSHQVTQMGQEVILRCVPISNHLYFYWYRQILGQKVEFLVSFYNNEISEKSEIFDDQFSVERPDGSNFTLKIRSTKLEDSAMYFCASSSQGTSNTEAFFGQGTRLTVV.

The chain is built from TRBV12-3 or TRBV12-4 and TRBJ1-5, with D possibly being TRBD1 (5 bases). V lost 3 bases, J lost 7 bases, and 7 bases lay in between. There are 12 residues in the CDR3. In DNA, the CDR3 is TGTGCCAGCAGTTTTGGGGGACAGCCCCAGCATTTT. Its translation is CASSFGGQPQHF.

The DNA of the CDR3 is TGCAGTGCTAGTATCAGCCAGGGCGACACCGGGGAGCTGTTTTTT. It encodes CSASISQGDTGELFF. The V and J genes are TRBV20-1 and TRBJ2-2; possible D gene TRBD1, 5 bases. Per germline, CDR1 DFQATT and CDR2 SNEGSKA (reference sequence). The CDR3 sequence is 15 residues long. Trimming took off 3 bases at V and 3 bases at J, with 14 bases between the two ends.

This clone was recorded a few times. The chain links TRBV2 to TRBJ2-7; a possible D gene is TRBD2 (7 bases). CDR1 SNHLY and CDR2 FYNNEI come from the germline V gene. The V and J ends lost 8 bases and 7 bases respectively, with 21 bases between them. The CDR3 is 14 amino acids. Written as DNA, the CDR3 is TGTGCCAGCGGGTGGGGGGGCCCCGCGGGTGAGCAGTACTTC. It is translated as CASGWGGPAGEQYF.

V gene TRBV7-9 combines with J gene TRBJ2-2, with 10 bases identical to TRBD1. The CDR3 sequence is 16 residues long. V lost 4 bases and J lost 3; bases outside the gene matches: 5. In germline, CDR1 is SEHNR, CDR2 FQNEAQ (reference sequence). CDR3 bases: TGTGCCAGCAGCTCACCCGGGACAGGGGACACCGGGGAGCTGTTTTTT. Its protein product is CASSSPGTGDTGELFF.

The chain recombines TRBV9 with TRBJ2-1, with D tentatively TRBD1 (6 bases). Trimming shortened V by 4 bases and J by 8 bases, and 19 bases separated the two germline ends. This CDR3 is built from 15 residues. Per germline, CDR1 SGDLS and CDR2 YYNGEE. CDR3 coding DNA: TGTGCCAGCAGCCTTAGTGGCTCCAGGGGCGATGAGCAGTTCTTC. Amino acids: CASSLSGSRGDEQFF.

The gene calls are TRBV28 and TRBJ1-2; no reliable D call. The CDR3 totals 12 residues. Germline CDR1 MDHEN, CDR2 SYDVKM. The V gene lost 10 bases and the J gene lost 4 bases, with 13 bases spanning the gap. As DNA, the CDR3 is TGTGCCATTTCGTGGAGTGGCTATGGCTACACCTTC. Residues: CAISWSGYGYTF.

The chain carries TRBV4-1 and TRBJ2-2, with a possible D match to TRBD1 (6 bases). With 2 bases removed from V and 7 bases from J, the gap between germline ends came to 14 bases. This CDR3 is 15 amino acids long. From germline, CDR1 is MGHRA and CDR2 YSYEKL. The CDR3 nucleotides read TGCGCCAGCAGCCAAAATAGGGGGATCAACGGGGAGCTGTTTTTT. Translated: CASSQNRGINGELFF.

This chain's CDR3 is CASSSGRGEYRLYGYTF. Here the CDR3 DNA reads TGTGCCAGCAGCTCCGGTAGGGGAGAGTACCGACTCTATGGCTACACCTTC. The V call is TRBV5-4, the J call TRBJ1-2, with D maybe TRBD1 (5 bases). Germline CDR1 and CDR2: SGHNT and YYREEE (reference sequence). The ends were cut back, 3 bases at V and 4 bases at J, with 22 bases in the middle. This CDR3 has 17 residues.

The CDR3 is CASSSGYWGPGDEQYF. CDR3 DNA sequence: TGCGCCAGCAGCTCGGGGTATTGGGGGCCGGGAGACGAGCAGTACTTC. The V and J genes are TRBV5-1 and TRBJ2-7; tentatively, D is TRBD1 or TRBD2 (6 bases each). Looked up from germline, CDR1 is SGHRS and CDR2 is YFSETQ. The ends were cut back, 3 bases at V and 5 bases at J, with 21 bases in the middle. The CDR3 totals 16 residues. Full variable domain (remainder filled in from reference TRBV5-1 and TRBJ2-7): KAGVTQTPRYLIKTRGQQVTLSCSPISGHRSVSWYQQTPGQGLQFLFEYFSETQRNKGNFPGRFSGRQFSNSRSEMNVSTLELGDSALYLCASSSGYWGPGDEQYFGPGTRLTVT.

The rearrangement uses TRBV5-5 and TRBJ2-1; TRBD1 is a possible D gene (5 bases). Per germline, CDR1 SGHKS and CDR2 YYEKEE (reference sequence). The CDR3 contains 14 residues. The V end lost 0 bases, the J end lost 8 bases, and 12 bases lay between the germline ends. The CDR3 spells CASSLEGIGYEQFF. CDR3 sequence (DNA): TGTGCCAGCAGCTTGGAGGGGATTGGGTATGAGCAGTTCTTC.

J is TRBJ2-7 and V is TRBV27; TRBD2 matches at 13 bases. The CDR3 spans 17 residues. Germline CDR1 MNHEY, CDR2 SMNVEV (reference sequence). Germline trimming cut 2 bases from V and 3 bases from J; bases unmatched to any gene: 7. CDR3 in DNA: TGTGCCAGCAGTTTAACGTCAGGACTAGCGGGAGTCTACGAGCAGTACTTC. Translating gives CASSLTSGLAGVYEQYF.

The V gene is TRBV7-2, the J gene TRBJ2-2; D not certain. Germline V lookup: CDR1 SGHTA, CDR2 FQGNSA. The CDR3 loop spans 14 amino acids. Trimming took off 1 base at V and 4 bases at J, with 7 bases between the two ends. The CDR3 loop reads CASSLVGSTGELFF. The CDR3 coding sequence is TGTGCCAGCAGCTTAGTTGGTAGCACCGGGGAGCTGTTTTTT.

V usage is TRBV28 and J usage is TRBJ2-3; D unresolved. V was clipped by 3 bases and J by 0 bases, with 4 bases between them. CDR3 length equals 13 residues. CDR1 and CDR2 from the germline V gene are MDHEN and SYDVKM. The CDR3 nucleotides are TGTGCCAGCAGTTTCCCTAGCACAGATACGCAGTATTTT. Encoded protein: CASSFPSTDTQYF.

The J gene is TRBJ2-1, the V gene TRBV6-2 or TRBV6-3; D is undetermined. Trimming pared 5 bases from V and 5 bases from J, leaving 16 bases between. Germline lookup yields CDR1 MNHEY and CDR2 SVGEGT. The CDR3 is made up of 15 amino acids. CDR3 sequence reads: CASSPITTQDNEQFF. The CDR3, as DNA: TGTGCCAGCAGTCCGATTACAACGCAAGACAATGAGCAGTTCTTC.

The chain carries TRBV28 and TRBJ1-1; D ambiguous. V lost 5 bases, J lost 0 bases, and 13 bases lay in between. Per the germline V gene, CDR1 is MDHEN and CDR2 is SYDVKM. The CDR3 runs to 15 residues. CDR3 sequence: CASSPLHLMNTEAFF. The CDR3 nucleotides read TGTGCCAGCAGTCCTTTACACCTAATGAACACTGAAGCTTTCTTT.

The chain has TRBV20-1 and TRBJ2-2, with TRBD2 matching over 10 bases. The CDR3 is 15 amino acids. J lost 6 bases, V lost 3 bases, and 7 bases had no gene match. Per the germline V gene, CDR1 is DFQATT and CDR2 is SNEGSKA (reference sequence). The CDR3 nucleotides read TGCAGTGCTAGTAGGCTAGCGGGAGAATCCGGGGAGCTGTTTTTT. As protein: CSASRLAGESGELFF.

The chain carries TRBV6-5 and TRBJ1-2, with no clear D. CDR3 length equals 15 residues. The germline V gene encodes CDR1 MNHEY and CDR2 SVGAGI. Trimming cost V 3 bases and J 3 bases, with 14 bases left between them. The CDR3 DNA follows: TGTGCCAGCAGTTATGGAGGACGGCGGGACTATGGCTACACCTTC. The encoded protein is CASSYGGRRDYGYTF.

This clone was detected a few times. The CDR3 loop reads CASSIDLGEQFF. The CDR3 bases are TGTGCCAGTAGTATAGATCTGGGGGAGCAGTTCTTC. The chain employs TRBV19 and TRBJ2-1, with D uncertain. Germline assignment: CDR1 LNHDA and CDR2 SQIVND (reference sequence). This CDR3 spans 12 amino acids. Trimming shortened V by 0 bases and J by 10 bases, and 7 bases separated the two germline ends. Full variable domain (rest looked up from reference TRBV19 and TRBJ2-1): DGGITQSPKYLFRKEGQNVTLSCEQNLNHDAMYWYRQDPGQGLRLIYYSQIVNDFQKGDIAEGYSVSREKKESFPLTVTSAQKNPTAFYLCASSIDLGEQFFGPGTRLTVL.